This T cell receptor (beta chain) is from a study of T cell responses to AZD1222 COVID-19 vaccine. Germline V CDR1 and CDR2: LNHDA, SQIVND (reference sequence). The V end was cut by 5 bases, the J end by 6 bases, with 18 bases between. The CDR3 spans 15 residues. Method: immunoSEQ multiplex PCR; TCRdb's copy keeps in-frame clones and lacks some. The sample gives 120,000 to 150,000 clones, around nine tenths of which show up once; about 3% is in the top ten. The material was peripheral blood, obtained on day 0 of MenACWY control vaccination. The sequence derives from an adult in good health. V and J are TRBV19 and TRBJ2-3; D is unclear. The CDR3 sequence is CASSARGRWTDTQYF. The CDR3 region has the DNA TGTGCCAGTAGTGCCCGCGGCAGATGGACGGATACGCAGTATTTT.